This T cell receptor (beta chain) was captured by sequencing in a study of T cells in Graves' hyperthyroidism and ophthalmopathy. On the study more broadly: Peripheral blood was taken when the disease was first diagnosed, before any treatment began. Whole-study findings and limits: Blood held most thyroid clonotypes expanded above 0.001 frequency.

This clonotype was seen at least ten times. The antigen remains undetermined. Clinical symptoms, serum thyroxine, TRAb, thyroid ultrasound and orbital computed tomography informed diagnoses. PBMCs were obtained from 10 ml fresh peripheral blood. J was trimmed by 7 bases and V by 1 base; bases with no gene match: 6. CDR1 is SGHAT, CDR2 FQNNGV, per germline. There are 14 residues in the CDR3. There were TCR beta CDR3 regions amplified from RNA transcripts. First-round RT-PCR targeting the TCR CDR3 was performed with the HTBI primer set. TCRdb called the multiplex PCR reads again in MiXCR, with one record for every CDR3 protein. The table shows about 600,000 distinct CDR3 sequences, with roughly 15% occurring only once.

This rearrangement joins TRBV11-2 to TRBJ2-5; TRBD2 aligns across 7 bases. The sequence was collected from a woman in her fifties or sixties with Graves' ophthalmopathy. What was sequenced was blood. The CDR3 DNA reads as TGTGCCAGCAGCTTAGTCGGAGCGGGACGGACCCAGTACTTC. It is translated as CASSLVGAGRTQYF.